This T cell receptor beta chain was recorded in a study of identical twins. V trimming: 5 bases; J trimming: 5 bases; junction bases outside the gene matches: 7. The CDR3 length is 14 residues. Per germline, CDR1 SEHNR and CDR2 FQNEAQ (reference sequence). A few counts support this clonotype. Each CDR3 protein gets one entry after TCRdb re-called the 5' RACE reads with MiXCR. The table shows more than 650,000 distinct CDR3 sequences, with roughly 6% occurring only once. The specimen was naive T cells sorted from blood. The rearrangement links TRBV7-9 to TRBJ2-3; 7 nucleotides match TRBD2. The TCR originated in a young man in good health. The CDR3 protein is CASSPRGRKDTQYF. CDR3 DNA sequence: TGTGCCAGCAGCCCCCGCGGGAGAAAAGATACGCAGTATTTT.